The rows below give T cell receptor beta chains drawn from one sample of a study of blood T cell repertoires in COVID-19. Repertoires were generated with immunoSEQ multiplex PCR, while TCRdb's copy carries only in-frame clones and drops some. The repertoire holds over 250,000 clones, with about nine tenths as singletons. Source material: peripheral blood. Source of these receptors: a man aged 50 to 59 with acute or convalescent COVID-19. Both conserved end residues are part of each CDR3. A D gene is named only where the DNA matches it firmly. Size is stated for part of the rows, as once, few or many counts, or as a class when the clone is expanded.

D	V	J	size	DNA	CDR3
-	TRBV9	TRBJ2-5	-	TGTGCCAGCAGCCTATTGGACTTACGGCAAGAGACCCAGTACTTC	CASSLLDLRQETQYF
-	TRBV2	TRBJ2-3	-	TGTGCCAGCAGTGAGGGGCTGGGTACGCAGTATTTT	CASSEGLGTQYF
-	TRBV6-5	TRBJ1-1	-	TGTGCCAGCAGCCCCGGGAACACTGAAGCTTTCTTT	CASSPGNTEAFF
TRBD1	TRBV14	TRBJ1-6	-	TGTGCCAGCAGCCCCGGGACAGGGGGCCGAGGATCACCCCTCCACTTT	CASSPGTGGRGSPLHF
-	TRBV30	TRBJ2-5	-	TGTGCCTGGGGGACGGGAGAGACCCAGTACTTC	CAWGTGETQYF
-	TRBV3-1/TRBV3-2	TRBJ1-1	-	TGTGCCAGCAGCCATTTACAGGCTCCTGAAGCTTTCTTT	CASSHLQAPEAFF
-	TRBV5-5	TRBJ2-4	-	TGTGCCAGCAGCTTGGGGACCCTCCGGGACTTCATTCAGTACTTC	CASSLGTLRDFIQYF
-	TRBV10-3	TRBJ1-1	-	TGTGCCATCAGGACCTCAGGGGAGGGTGAAGCTTTCTTT	CAIRTSGEGEAFF
TRBD2	TRBV5-4	TRBJ2-1	-	TGTGCCAGCAGCCCTGGACTAGCGGGGGGCGGTGAGCAGTTCTTC	CASSPGLAGGGEQFF
-	TRBV7-6	TRBJ1-2	-	TGTGCCAGCAGCTCCCCTCGTACATGGGGGGACTATGGCTACACCTTC	CASSSPRTWGDYGYTF
TRBD1	TRBV2	TRBJ1-1	few	TGTGCCAGGAAGCCTGGGACAGGGGGTCGGATGAACACTGAAGCTTTCTTT	CARKPGTGGRMNTEAFF
TRBD1	TRBV18	TRBJ1-2	-	TGTGCCAGCTCACTGACAGGGGCCTATGGCTACACCTTC	CASSLTGAYGYTF
-	TRBV9	TRBJ2-3	-	TGTGCCAGCAGCGTAGGCCACAGGGAAGTAGATACGCAGTATTTT	CASSVGHREVDTQYF
-	TRBV5-1	TRBJ2-5	once	TGCGCCAGCAGCTTAGAACAGAGTGAGACCCAGTACTTC	CASSLEQSETQYF
TRBD1	TRBV11-2	TRBJ1-6	-	TGTGCCAGCAGCTTGGCCGCGGACAGGTCTATCCTCCACTTT	CASSLAADRSILHF
-	TRBV3-1/TRBV3-2	TRBJ2-1	-	TGTGCCAGCAGCCAAGATCGGGAAGTGCAGTTCTTC	CASSQDREVQFF
-	TRBV6-5	TRBJ1-2	-	TGTGCCAGCAGTTACCTCCAGAACTATGGCTACACCTTC	CASSYLQNYGYTF
TRBD1	TRBV5-1	TRBJ2-6	-	TGCGCCAGCAGGTCGACAGGGTCTGGGGCCAACGTCCTGACTTTC	CASRSTGSGANVLTF
TRBD2	TRBV3-1/TRBV3-2	TRBJ2-2	-	TGTGCCAGCAGGCCTAGCGGGGCTACCGGGGAGCTGTTTTTT	CASRPSGATGELFF
TRBD1	TRBV5-1	TRBJ1-2	-	TGCGCCAGCAGCTCCAGGGGGCCGGGCTATGGCTACACCTTC	CASSSRGPGYGYTF
TRBD1	TRBV19	TRBJ2-7	-	TGTGCCAGTAGCCCGTCCGTATCTGGGACAGGCCCCTTCGAGCAGTACTTC	CASSPSVSGTGPFEQYF
-	TRBV2	TRBJ1-6	-	TGTGCCAGCAGTGGGTCCCTCCAAAGCCATAATTCACCCCTCCACTTT	CASSGSLQSHNSPLHF
-	TRBV4-1	TRBJ1-1	-	TGCGCCAGCAGCCCCCGTGGGCACACTGAAGCTTTCTTT	CASSPRGHTEAFF
TRBD1	TRBV7-9	TRBJ2-7	-	TGTGCCAGCAGCTCCACCCACCGAGACAGGGTAAACTATTACGAGCAGTACTTC	CASSSTHRDRVNYYEQYF
TRBD1	TRBV12-5	TRBJ1-6	-	TGTGCTAGTGGTTTGGTCGGGACAGGTCCTAATTCACCCCTCCACTTT	CASGLVGTGPNSPLHF
-	TRBV4-1	TRBJ1-5	few	TGCGCCAGCAGCCATCCCTTGAGAGGGCCGGGGGAAAGCAATCAGCCCCAGCATTTT	CASSHPLRGPGESNQPQHF
TRBD1	TRBV19	TRBJ2-2	-	TGTGCCAGTAGTACTGACAGGGTTAGCACCGGGGAGCTGTTTTTT	CASSTDRVSTGELFF
TRBD1	TRBV4-2	TRBJ1-6	-	TGTGCCAGCAGCCAGCCAGACAGGGGGAATTCACCCCTCCACTTT	CASSQPDRGNSPLHF
TRBD2	TRBV6-4	TRBJ2-3	once	TGTGCCAGCAGTGCAACGGGGGGGTCAGATACGCAGTATTTT	CASSATGGSDTQYF
-	TRBV12-3/TRBV12-4	TRBJ1-1	-	TGTGCCAGCAGTTACAGGGCTTCTGAAGCTTTCTTT	CASSYRASEAFF